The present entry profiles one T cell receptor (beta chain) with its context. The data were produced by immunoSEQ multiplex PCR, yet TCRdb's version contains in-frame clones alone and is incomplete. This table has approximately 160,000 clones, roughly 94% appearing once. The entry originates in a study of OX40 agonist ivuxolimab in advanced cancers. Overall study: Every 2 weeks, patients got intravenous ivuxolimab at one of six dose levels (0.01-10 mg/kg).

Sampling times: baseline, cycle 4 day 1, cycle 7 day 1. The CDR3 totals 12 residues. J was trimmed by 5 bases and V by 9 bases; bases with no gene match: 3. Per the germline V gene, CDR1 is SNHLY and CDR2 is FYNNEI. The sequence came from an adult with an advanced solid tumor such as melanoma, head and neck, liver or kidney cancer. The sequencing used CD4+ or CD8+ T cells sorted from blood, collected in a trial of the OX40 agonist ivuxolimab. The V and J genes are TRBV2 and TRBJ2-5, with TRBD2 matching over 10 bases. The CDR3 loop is CASRAGGETQYF. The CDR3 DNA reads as TGTGCCAGTCGAGCGGGAGGGGAGACCCAGTACTTC.